Shown below are 32 T cell receptor beta chains from a single sample sequenced in a study of graft-versus-host responses after intestinal transplantation. Clones were read by immunoSEQ multiplex PCR, and TCRdb kept only the in-frame ones, dropping some. The table records tens of thousands of clones, about 95% of them present only once. The antigens these receptors bind are not known. The material sequenced was unstimulated CD4+ T cells sorted from spleen or lymph node cells, taken before transplant. The receptors come from a human donor who was the organ donor for an intestinal transplant.

This clone was observed a single time. The rearrangement links TRBV27 to TRBJ1-3; D gene unclear. Trimming removed 0 bases from V and 3 bases from J, with 3 bases in between. The CDR3 is 13 residues long. From germline, CDR1 is MNHEY and CDR2 SMNVEV (reference sequence). CDR3 sequence (DNA): TGTGCCAGCAGTTTATCGTATGGAAACACCATATATTTT. Amino acid sequence: CASSLSYGNTIYF.

This clone appeared a few times. The V and J genes are TRBV6-5 and TRBJ1-1; D not certain. The CDR3 is 14 residues long. The germline CDR1 and CDR2 sequences are MNHEY and SVGAGI. Between the trimmed V and J ends, which lost 0 bases and 4 bases, there was a span of 9 bases. The CDR3 protein is CASSYSSKVTEAFF. For the CDR3, the DNA is TGTGCCAGCAGTTACTCGAGCAAGGTCACTGAAGCTTTCTTT.

The chain has TRBV7-2 and TRBJ2-2, with 7 bases lining up with TRBD2. The V gene end was trimmed by 2 bases and the J gene end by 6 bases; junction bases not matched to a gene: 9. CDR3 length: 16 amino acids. Germline lookup yields CDR1 SGHTA and CDR2 FQGNSA. In DNA, the CDR3 is TGTGCCAGCAGCTTACCCTTTGCGGGGAGGGCCGGGGAGCTGTTTTTT. Its protein product is CASSLPFAGRAGELFF.

The chain couples TRBV7-9 to TRBJ1-4; no clear D. Germline CDR1 reads SEHNR; CDR2 reads FQNEAQ (reference sequence). V was trimmed by 5 bases and J by 6 bases, leaving 16 bases between them. CDR3 length equals 15 residues. CDR3 protein: CASSPQGRQDEKLFF. CDR3 DNA sequence: TGTGCCAGCAGCCCTCAAGGGCGTCAGGATGAAAAACTGTTTTTT. The full variable domain, its missing parts supplied by reference TRBV7-9 and TRBJ1-4, is DTGVSQNPRHKITKRGQNVTFRCDPISEHNRLYWYRQTLGQGPEFLTYFQNEAQLEKSRLLSDRFSAERPKGSFSTLEIQRTEQGDSAMYLCASSPQGRQDEKLFFGSGTQLSVL.

The chain uses TRBV5-1 and TRBJ1-1; D uncertain. The length of the CDR3 is 15 residues. V was cut by 0 bases and J by 0 bases, with 9 bases left in between. Germline loops: CDR1 SGHRS, CDR2 YFSETQ. The CDR3 protein is CASSLDPAMNTEAFF. The CDR3 nucleotides are TGCGCCAGCAGCTTGGACCCAGCTATGAACACTGAAGCTTTCTTT. Drawing the rest from reference TRBV5-1 and TRBJ1-1, the complete variable domain is KAGVTQTPRYLIKTRGQQVTLSCSPISGHRSVSWYQQTPGQGLQFLFEYFSETQRNKGNFPGRFSGRQFSNSRSEMNVSTLELGDSALYLCASSLDPAMNTEAFFGQGTRLTVV.

The V gene is TRBV25-1, the J gene TRBJ1-5; 9 nucleotides match TRBD1. This CDR3 contains 15 residues. The V segment lost 3 bases and the J segment 4 bases; nucleotides outside the gene matches: 4. Germline V gene sequence: CDR1 MGHDK, CDR2 SYGVNS. As DNA, the CDR3 is TGTGCCAGCAGTGAGCCGACAGGGGGGAATCAGCCCCAGCATTTT. It codes for CASSEPTGGNQPQHF.

The count of this clone is one. This chain uses TRBV5-1 with TRBJ2-3, with D perhaps TRBD1 or TRBD2 (6 bases each). The CDR3 totals 16 residues. Germline CDR1 SGHRS, CDR2 YFSETQ. V was shortened by 0 bases and J by 0 bases, with 11 bases between the two germline ends. CDR3 protein: CASSLVGGPSTDTQYF. The CDR3 nucleotides are TGCGCCAGCAGCTTGGTCGGGGGCCCTAGCACAGATACGCAGTATTTT.

The chain uses TRBV23-1 and TRBJ2-5; D is uncertain. TRBV23-1 is an ORF, with its function uncertain. CDR3 length equals 15 residues. V was cut by 2 bases and J by 4 bases, with 14 bases left in between. The CDR3 bases are TGCGCCAGCAGTCAAACCACATTATTTAGAGAGACCCAGTACTTC. Encoded protein: CASSQTTLFRETQYF.

The rearrangement joins TRBV2 to TRBJ1-1, with D tentatively TRBD1 (5 bases). The CDR3 consists of 12 residues. The germline V gene encodes CDR1 SNHLY and CDR2 FYNNEI. V lost 8 bases and J 5 bases, leaving 12 bases between the germline ends. The CDR3 spells CASAGQSTEAFF. The CDR3 DNA reads TGTGCCAGCGCGGGGCAGAGTACTGAAGCTTTCTTT.

The rearrangement links TRBV7-9 to TRBJ1-5; no reliable D call. Germline CDR1 reads SEHNR; CDR2 reads FQNEAQ (reference sequence). The CDR3 has 13 amino acids. Trimming shortened V by 2 bases and J by 5 bases, and 7 bases separated the two germline ends. The CDR3 DNA reads TGTGCCAGCAGCTTATTCGAGGATCAGCCCCAGCATTTT. It yields the protein CASSLFEDQPQHF.

V gene TRBV28 combines with J gene TRBJ1-2; 10 positions agree with TRBD1. Losses at the gene ends were 10 bases for V and 8 bases for J; bases not matched to a gene: 13. The CDR3 length is 14 residues. Germline V CDR1 and CDR2: MDHEN, SYDVKM. The CDR3 bases are TGTGCCACCCCAATGTCGGACAGGGGGGTAGGCTACACCTTC. This sequence encodes CATPMSDRGVGYTF.

The count of this clone is one. CDR3 DNA: TGTGCCAGCAGCTTAGTTATTACAGGCAATACGCAGTATTTT. Translated, it gives CASSLVITGNTQYF. V gene TRBV7-2 combines with J gene TRBJ2-3; D might be TRBD1 (5 bases). In germline, CDR1 is SGHTA, CDR2 FQGNSA. The germline V and J ends were trimmed by 1 base and 7 bases, with 12 bases remaining between them. The CDR3 is made up of 14 amino acids.

In regard to this clone: Other DNA sequences in the sample encode the same CDR3. DNA of the CDR3: TGTGCCAGCACTAGAACGACAGGGGGCGAGGAAAAACTGTTTTTT. Translation gives CASTRTTGGEEKLFF. This chain uses TRBV28 with TRBJ1-4; 10 bases map to TRBD1. The CDR3 has 15 residues. J gave up 8 bases and V 7 bases, and 10 bases lay outside the gene matches. Per germline, CDR1 MDHEN and CDR2 SYDVKM.

This clone was seen only a few times. The chain employs TRBV6-6 and TRBJ1-1; 7 bases are shared with TRBD1. Germline V gives CDR1 MNHNY, CDR2 SVGAGI (reference sequence). This CDR3 comprises 12 residues. Losses at the gene ends were 5 bases for V and 3 bases for J; bases not matched to a gene: 0. The CDR3 is CASSQGDTEAFF. CDR3 DNA: TGTGCCAGCAGTCAGGGGGACACTGAAGCTTTCTTT.

In the case of this clone: The sample carries other DNA sequences with the same CDR3. The chain joins TRBV18 to TRBJ2-5, with 10 nucleotides matching TRBD2. The trim removed 3 bases at V and 5 bases at J, leaving 0 bases unmatched. The CDR3 covers 13 residues. Germline V lookup: CDR1 KGHSH, CDR2 LQKENI. This CDR3 reads CASSPGLAETQYF. DNA for the CDR3: TGTGCCAGCTCACCGGGACTAGCGGAGACCCAGTACTTC.

The gene calls are TRBV6-5 and TRBJ2-3; no definite D call. The CDR3 sequence is 14 residues long. Germline CDR1 MNHEY, CDR2 SVGAGI. V dropped 5 bases and J dropped 0 bases, with 9 bases sitting between them. The CDR3 region is CASSPLFSTDTQYF. The CDR3 nucleotides read TGTGCCAGCAGTCCGCTTTTTAGCACAGATACGCAGTATTTT.

The chain recombines TRBV18 with TRBJ2-5; D unresolved. Germline assignment: CDR1 KGHSH and CDR2 LQKENI. Trimming pared 2 bases from V and 4 bases from J, leaving 11 bases between. The CDR3 sequence is 14 residues long. In DNA form, the CDR3 reads TGTGCCAGCTCACCATCTGGCACGATAGAGACCCAGTACTTC. Amino acid sequence: CASSPSGTIETQYF. Complete variable domain (other parts from reference TRBV18 and TRBJ2-5): NAGVMQNPRHLVRRRGQEARLRCSPMKGHSHVYWYRQLPEEGLKFMVYLQKENIIDESGMPKERFSAEFPKEGPSILRIQQVVRGDSAAYFCASSPSGTIETQYFGPGTRLLVL.

This chain joins TRBV7-9 and TRBJ1-3, with D tentatively TRBD1 (6 bases). The germline V gene encodes CDR1 SEHNR and CDR2 FQNEAQ (reference sequence). Trimming shortened V by 5 bases and J by 6 bases, and 17 bases separated the two germline ends. There are 15 residues in the CDR3. CDR3 sequence (DNA): TGTGCCAGCAGCCGGATTACAGGGTTCACAAACACCATATATTTT. Translating gives CASSRITGFTNTIYF.

The rearrangement uses TRBV14 and TRBJ2-7; D is unresolved. The CDR3 has 14 amino acids. V lost 1 base and J lost 5, with 12 bases in between. The germline gives CDR1 SGHDN, CDR2 FVKESK. The CDR3 DNA sequence: TGTGCCAGCAGCCAAGGGTTTCCCATTAACGAGCAGTACTTC. Amino acid sequence: CASSQGFPINEQYF.

The rearrangement links TRBV2 to TRBJ2-7; no firm D call. The CDR3 covers 14 residues. V lost 7 bases to trimming and J lost 0 bases, with 13 bases between them. CDR1 is SNHLY and CDR2 is FYNNEI in the germline V gene. The CDR3 is CASIPGLSSYEQYF. As DNA, the CDR3 is TGTGCCAGCATCCCAGGCCTCAGCTCCTACGAGCAGTACTTC. The whole variable domain, filled in from reference TRBV2 and TRBJ2-7, reads EPEVTQTPSHQVTQMGQEVILRCVPISNHLYFYWYRQILGQKVEFLVSFYNNEISEKSEIFDDQFSVERPDGSNFTLKIRSTKLEDSAMYFCASIPGLSSYEQYFGPGTRLTVT.

The chain employs TRBV6-5 and TRBJ1-1; possibly TRBD1 for D (6 bases). CDR1 is MNHEY and CDR2 is SVGAGI in the germline V gene. The CDR3 spans 13 residues. V dropped 5 bases and J dropped 4 bases, with 11 bases sitting between them. The CDR3 nucleotides are TGTGCCAGCAGTGAACAGGGTACCACTGAAGCTTTCTTT. It specifies CASSEQGTTEAFF.

The chain couples TRBV28 to TRBJ2-7, with 12 bases aligning to TRBD1. V lost 7 bases, J lost 5 bases, and 9 bases stayed unmatched. The CDR3 is 15 residues long. Germline lookup yields CDR1 MDHEN and CDR2 SYDVKM. CDR3 residues: CASNESGQGAHEQYF. The DNA of the CDR3 is TGTGCCAGCAACGAATCGGGACAGGGGGCGCACGAGCAGTACTTC.

V gene TRBV5-5 combines with J gene TRBJ2-4, with no clear D. CDR1 is SGHKS, CDR2 YYEKEE, per germline (reference sequence). V was shortened by 1 base and J by 5 bases, with 16 bases between the two germline ends. The CDR3 runs to 16 residues. The CDR3 region is CASSLLEARSQNIQYF. The CDR3 DNA is TGTGCCAGCAGCTTGTTAGAGGCACGCTCCCAAAACATTCAGTACTTC.

The DNA of the CDR3 is TGTGCCAGCAGCTTACCGGGACAGGGGAGGGCAACTAATGAAAAACTGTTTTTT. Its protein product is CASSLPGQGRATNEKLFF. The rearrangement uses TRBV7-6 and TRBJ1-4; 10 bases match TRBD1. The CDR3 loop spans 18 amino acids. The ends lost 2 bases at V and 0 bases at J; junction bases unmatched: 6. Per the germline V gene, CDR1 is SGHVS and CDR2 is FNYEAQ.

The chain couples TRBV19 to TRBJ2-7, with D possibly being TRBD1 or TRBD2 (5 bases each). This CDR3 region has 13 residues. The V end lost 5 bases, the J end lost 0 bases, and 8 bases lay between the germline ends. Germline assignment: CDR1 LNHDA and CDR2 SQIVND (reference sequence). This CDR3 is CASSRGFSYEQYF. CDR3 DNA: TGTGCCAGTAGTCGGGGCTTCTCCTACGAGCAGTACTTC.

The rearrangement links TRBV5-1 to TRBJ2-7, with D perhaps TRBD2 (7 bases). CDR3 length equals 13 residues. V was clipped by 3 bases and J by 4 bases, with 11 bases between them. The germline CDR1 and CDR2 sequences are SGHRS and YFSETQ. The CDR3 loop is CASSSQGGYEQYF. The CDR3 bases are TGCGCCAGCAGCTCACAGGGAGGGTACGAGCAGTACTTC.

As regards this clone: An end of the junction does not agree with germline; a read error may underlie this. Other DNA sequences of this sample code for an identical CDR3. This chain links TRBV5-4 with TRBJ2-3; 8 bases match TRBD2. The CDR3 has 14 residues. Germline CDR1 SGHNT, CDR2 YYREEE (reference sequence). CDR3: CASSLEAGADTQYF. Written as DNA, the CDR3 is TGCGCCAGCAGCTTGGAAGCGGGGGCAGATACGCAGTATTTT.

This rearrangement joins TRBV28 to TRBJ2-7; D possibly corresponds to TRBD1 (7 bases). Germline V gene sequence: CDR1 MDHEN, CDR2 SYDVKM. The CDR3 is 14 amino acids. V was clipped by 7 bases and J by 11 bases, with 24 bases between them. The CDR3 reads CASTPGGMWGRKYF. CDR3 nucleotide sequence: TGTGCCAGCACGCCAGGGGGAATGTGGGGGAGGAAGTACTTC. The full variable domain, its missing parts supplied by reference TRBV28 and TRBJ2-7, is DVKVTQSSRYLVKRTGEKVFLECVQDMDHENMFWYRQDPGLGLRLIYFSYDVKMKEKGDIPEGYSVSREKKERFSLILESASTNQTSMYLCASTPGGMWGRKYFGPGTRLTVT.

The rearrangement uses TRBV4-1 and TRBJ2-7; the match to TRBD2 covers 12 bases. V was pared by 3 bases and J by 0 bases, with 6 bases of the junction left unmatched. CDR3 size: 17 residues. In germline, CDR1 is MGHRA, CDR2 YSYEKL. The CDR3 region is CASSHLGLAGFSYEQYF. As DNA, the CDR3 is TGCGCCAGCAGCCACCTCGGACTAGCGGGGTTCTCCTACGAGCAGTACTTC.

V gene TRBV11-2 combines with J gene TRBJ1-4; 12 positions match TRBD1. This CDR3 spans 15 amino acids. Germline V CDR1 and CDR2: SGHAT, FQNNGV. Trimming at V came to 6 bases and at J to 10 bases, leaving 9 bases not matched to a gene. CDR3 DNA: TGTGCCAGCAGGGAGGCCGGGACAGGGGGCGGAAAACTGTTTTTT. Protein: CASREAGTGGGKLFF.

The CDR3 region is CASTPRRQGANEQFF. CDR3 coding DNA: TGTGCCAGCACCCCGAGGCGGCAGGGGGCCAATGAGCAGTTCTTC. The chain couples TRBV5-6 to TRBJ2-1, with 8 bases aligning to TRBD1. Germline V gives CDR1 SGHDT, CDR2 YYEEEE. The CDR3 length is 15 residues. J was trimmed by 6 bases and V by 6 bases; bases with no gene match: 11.

The V gene is TRBV7-3, the J gene TRBJ2-7, with 9 bases identical to TRBD2. Germline loops: CDR1 SGHTA, CDR2 FQGTGA. Germline trimming cut 0 bases from V and 3 bases from J; bases unmatched to any gene: 0. This CDR3 region has 14 residues. CDR3 DNA: TGTGCCAGCAGCTTAACTAGCGGGAGCTACGAGCAGTACTTC. It codes for CASSLTSGSYEQYF.